The 9 T cell receptor beta chains given below trace back to one sample, sequenced in a study (dated by TCRdb to the mid-2010s). The library was produced with 5' RACE. The run used an Illumina MiSeq. TCRdb took the public reads, trimmed them with fastp at Q25, ran MiXCR for clone calling and kept in-frame beta chains. Rows with a matching CDR3 protein are joined into one entry that keeps the most common DNA and genes. This sample has over 40,000 distinct CDR3 sequences in its table, and approximately 31% of those were observed once. The ten largest account for approximately 4% of the sample. The material sequenced was tumor-infiltrating memory CD4+ T cells sorted from the breast tumor. What this sample's cell subset or site label stands for: memory CD4+ T cells, CD4+CD45RO+CD25-. Receptors were obtained from a female donor with breast cancer.

Note on this clonotype: One base away lies a much larger clone, so this may be a sequencing read error. The chain carries TRBV20-1 and TRBJ2-7; 10 positions agree with TRBD2. The CDR3 spans 14 residues. Germline V gives CDR1 DFQATT, CDR2 SNEGSKA (reference sequence). Here the CDR3 reads CGAGTSALGYEQYF. DNA of the CDR3: TGCGGTGCTGGGACTAGCGCCTTGGGCTACGAGCAGTACTTC.

Ten or more counts support this clonotype. J is TRBJ2-5 and V is TRBV5-1; D remains ambiguous. The germline CDR1 and CDR2 sequences are SGHRS and YFSETQ. The CDR3 has 15 residues. V was clipped by 0 bases and J by 5 bases, with 14 bases between them. CDR3 DNA sequence: TGCGCCAGCAGCTTGGCCCCCGGACCCCAGGAGACCCAGTACTTC. This sequence encodes CASSLAPGPQETQYF.

The chain joins TRBV15 to TRBJ1-2, with 8 nucleotides matching TRBD1. Germline V gives CDR1 LNHNV, CDR2 YYDKDF (reference sequence). There are 15 residues in the CDR3. With 4 bases clipped from V and 4 bases from J, the junction kept 8 bases outside the gene matches. The CDR3 DNA sequence: TGTGCCACCAGCACCCTACCAGGGGGCGCCTATGGCTACACCTTC. Residues: CATSTLPGGAYGYTF.

This chain connects TRBV12-3 or TRBV12-4 to TRBJ1-1; no clear D gene. Between the trimmed V and J ends, which lost 0 bases and 0 bases, there was a span of 8 bases. The CDR3 is 15 amino acids. CDR3 loop: CASSLAQIVNTEAFF. DNA of the CDR3: TGTGCCAGCAGTTTAGCGCAAATAGTGAACACTGAAGCTTTCTTT.

This clonotype was observed at least ten times. The J gene is TRBJ1-2, the V gene TRBV4-1; D is ambiguous. The V gene lost 2 bases and the J gene lost 1 base, with 11 bases spanning the gap. The CDR3 length is 15 residues. The germline V gene encodes CDR1 MGHRA and CDR2 YSYEKL. The CDR3 protein is CASSQRGGSNYGYTF. CDR3 nucleotides: TGCGCCAGCAGCCAACGGGGAGGGAGTAACTATGGCTACACCTTC.

The genes are TRBV6-2 or TRBV6-3 and TRBJ2-2, with unresolved D. Germline values: CDR1 MNHEY, CDR2 SVGEGT. CDR3 length equals 11 residues. The V end was cut by 8 bases, the J end by 1 base, with 2 bases between. The CDR3 coding sequence is TGTGCCAGCGGGAACACCGGGGAGCTGTTTTTT. Translated: CASGNTGELFF.

The rearrangement uses TRBV9 and TRBJ1-1, with a tentative D call TRBD1 (5 bases). This CDR3 is built from 15 residues. V was trimmed by 0 bases and J by 4 bases, leaving 13 bases between them. The V gene's germline CDR1 is SGDLS and CDR2 YYNGEE. The CDR3 bases are TGTGCCAGCAGCGTAGTGGGGGGTGACGGCACTGAAGCTTTCTTT. It translates to CASSVVGGDGTEAFF.

The gene calls are TRBV27 and TRBJ2-3; TRBD2 aligns across 12 bases. The germline V gene has CDR1 MNHEY and CDR2 SMNVEV (reference sequence). V trimming: 5 bases; J trimming: 6 bases; junction bases outside the gene matches: 6. The CDR3 is 15 amino acids. Here the CDR3 DNA reads TGTGCCAGCAGTGTCGGGACTAGCGGGTTCGATACGCAGTATTTT. This translates into CASSVGTSGFDTQYF.

The CDR3 nucleotides are TGTGCCAGCAGTTTTGTTAGCGGGGACACAGATACGCAGTATTTT. The encoded protein is CASSFVSGDTDTQYF. This chain joins TRBV12-3 or TRBV12-4 and TRBJ2-3; 8 positions agree with TRBD2. The CDR3 extends over 15 amino acids. Germline trimming cut 3 bases from V and 2 bases from J; bases unmatched to any gene: 4.